Presented here are 30 T cell receptor beta chains from one specimen sequenced in a study of blood T cell dynamics during melanoma immunotherapy. Method: immunoSEQ multiplex PCR; TCRdb's copy keeps in-frame clones and lacks some. The top ten clones hold about 0.85% of a sample with fewer than 15,000 clones, roughly 92% of them seen once. Sample time point: week 3, after first cycle of checkpoint inhibitor. This specimen was blood, taken from a patient treated with checkpoint blockade. Receptors were obtained from a human donor with melanoma.

The rearrangement links TRBV6-6 to TRBJ2-1, with 8 bases fitting TRBD1. From germline, CDR1 is MNHNY and CDR2 SVGAGI (reference sequence). J gave up 2 bases and V 6 bases, and 6 bases lay outside the gene matches. This CDR3 has 15 residues. CDR3 region: CASSSRDRPYNEQFF. For the CDR3, the DNA is TGTGCCAGCAGCAGCCGGGACAGGCCCTACAATGAGCAGTTCTTC.

The rearrangement links TRBV6-6 to TRBJ2-5, with 10 bases matching TRBD2. TRBJ2-7 matches the DNA end more closely, so the J call is doubtful. Germline values: CDR1 MNHNY, CDR2 SVGAGI (reference sequence). The CDR3 extends over 15 amino acids. The CDR3 DNA reads TGTGCCAGCAGCCCACCGGGACTAGCGAACAACGAGCAGTACTTC. Translating it yields CASSPPGLANNEQYF.

This chain joins TRBV18 and TRBJ1-1; D gene ambiguous. The CDR3 spans 15 residues. The V gene's germline CDR1 is KGHSH and CDR2 LQKENI. The V and J ends lost 1 base and 1 base respectively, with 10 bases between them. The CDR3 loop is CASSPRPRPNTEAFF. CDR3 coding DNA: TGTGCCAGCTCACCACGTCCCCGGCCGAACACTGAAGCTTTCTTT.

To note about this clone: At one of its ends the junction is not consistent with the germline gene, which may arise from a read error. The chain uses TRBV30 and TRBJ2-2; D is possibly TRBD1 (5 bases). The CDR3 totals 14 residues. The germline gives CDR1 GTSNPN, CDR2 SVGIG (reference sequence). The CDR3 sequence is CAWSGGPKTGELFF. The CDR3 region has the DNA TGTGCCTGGAGTGGGGGCCCGAAGACCGGGGAGCTGTTTTTT.

The J gene is TRBJ2-1, the V gene TRBV30; no clear D gene. V was shortened by 3 bases and J by 5 bases, with 17 bases between the two germline ends. Germline V gene data show CDR1 as GTSNPN and CDR2 as SVGIG (reference sequence). CDR3 length: 15 residues. The CDR3 here is CAWSPLSGPDNEQFF. The CDR3 coding sequence is TGTGCCTGGAGCCCTTTGTCCGGGCCCGACAATGAGCAGTTCTTC.

The chain employs TRBV28 and TRBJ1-2; weak D call: TRBD1 (5 bases). V was cut by 6 bases and J by 4 bases, with 15 bases left in between. This CDR3 region has 14 residues. Germline CDR1 and CDR2: MDHEN and SYDVKM. CDR3 sequence: CASRRRGARYGYTF. The CDR3 nucleotides are TGTGCCAGCAGACGCCGAGGGGCCCGCTATGGCTACACCTTC.

The gene calls are TRBV25-1 and TRBJ1-2; the D gene is possibly TRBD1 (6 bases). This CDR3 contains 15 residues. Looked up from germline, CDR1 is MGHDK and CDR2 is SYGVNS. The V gene lost 3 bases and the J gene lost 5 bases, with 16 bases spanning the gap. CDR3 amino acids: CASSDWGRGWYGYTF. As DNA, the CDR3 is TGTGCCAGCAGTGATTGGGGCAGGGGCTGGTATGGCTACACCTTC.

The chain employs TRBV7-2 and TRBJ2-1, with TRBD1 as a possible D gene (5 bases). Germline CDR1 is SGHTA and CDR2 is FQGNSA. The ends were cut back, 6 bases at V and 0 bases at J, with 9 bases in the middle. This CDR3 comprises 14 residues. The CDR3 sequence: CASRGPASYNEQFF. The CDR3 DNA reads TGTGCCAGCAGGGGGCCAGCCTCCTACAATGAGCAGTTCTTC.

The genes are TRBV19 and TRBJ2-7; the D gene is possibly TRBD1 (5 bases). Looked up from germline, CDR1 is LNHDA and CDR2 is SQIVND (reference sequence). The CDR3 spans 13 residues. V was pared by 7 bases and J by 6 bases, with 16 bases between. Here the CDR3 reads CASTPRVNGEQYF. CDR3 coding DNA: TGTGCCAGTACCCCCAGGGTGAACGGCGAGCAGTACTTC.

The chain couples TRBV27 to TRBJ2-2; 8 nucleotides match TRBD1. The CDR3 spans 15 residues. Germline V lookup: CDR1 MNHEY, CDR2 SMNVEV (reference sequence). V lost 2 bases to trimming and J lost 5 bases; unmatched junction nucleotides: 4. The CDR3 DNA is TGTGCCAGCAGTTTAAGCGGACAGGGAACCGGGGAGCTGTTTTTT. Amino acid sequence: CASSLSGQGTGELFF.

This clone was seen a few times. V usage is TRBV5-1 and J usage is TRBJ2-2; 13 bases agree with TRBD2. With 3 bases clipped from V and 5 bases from J, the junction kept 7 bases outside the gene matches. This CDR3 comprises 17 residues. Germline lookup yields CDR1 SGHRS and CDR2 YFSETQ. CDR3 bases: TGCGCCAGCAGCTCACCCTCACTAGCGGGGGGGACCGGGGAGCTGTTTTTT. Its protein product is CASSSPSLAGGTGELFF.

This clone has only one observation. The chain is built from TRBV7-9 and TRBJ2-3; 9 bases line up with TRBD2. V lost 3 bases and J lost 3; bases outside the gene matches: 4. This CDR3 is 15 amino acids long. The germline gives CDR1 SEHNR, CDR2 FQNEAQ (reference sequence). This chain's CDR3 is CASSFLAGFTDTQYF. CDR3 nucleotides: TGTGCCAGCAGCTTCCTAGCGGGATTTACAGATACGCAGTATTTT.

V gene TRBV30 combines with J gene TRBJ2-7; D tentatively fits TRBD1 or TRBD2 (5 bases each). CDR1 GTSNPN and CDR2 SVGIG come from the germline V gene (reference sequence). Trimming stripped 2 bases from V and 2 bases from J, with 16 bases between. There are 15 residues in the CDR3. The CDR3 sequence is CAWSPRGTATYEQYF. The CDR3 DNA follows: TGTGCCTGGAGTCCTCGAGGGACGGCCACCTACGAGCAGTACTTC.

The chain couples TRBV6-1 to TRBJ1-3, with D hard to call. The germline V gene encodes CDR1 MNHNS and CDR2 SASEGT. The CDR3 runs 15 residues. With 5 bases removed from V and 1 base from J, the gap between germline ends came to 12 bases. The CDR3 reads CASSNYERSGNTIYF. The CDR3 DNA is TGTGCCAGCAGTAATTACGAACGATCTGGAAACACCATATATTTT.

This chain uses TRBV5-1 with TRBJ1-6; D not certain. Germline V gene sequence: CDR1 SGHRS, CDR2 YFSETQ. The CDR3 spans 16 residues. V was clipped by 3 bases and J by 5 bases, with 15 bases between them. The CDR3 loop is CASSSYPTANNSPLHF. The CDR3 DNA reads as TGCGCCAGCAGCTCGTACCCGACTGCTAATAATTCACCCCTCCACTTT.

Concerning this clone: Germline is not matched at one junction end, which may reflect a read error. In the same sample, other DNA sequences code for this CDR3. The rearrangement links TRBV19 to TRBJ2-6; TRBD1 matches 8 bases. The germline gives CDR1 LNHDA, CDR2 SQIVND (reference sequence). The CDR3 spans 18 residues. The CDR3 coding sequence is TGCGCCAGTAGTCCGACAGGACAGGGCCCCTCTGGGGCCAACGTCCTGACTTTC. Translating it yields CASSPTGQGPSGANVLTF.

The chain employs TRBV7-2 and TRBJ2-5; D is unclear. CDR1 is SGHTA and CDR2 is FQGNSA in the germline V gene. V lost 2 bases to trimming and J lost 4 bases, with 5 bases between them. CDR3 length: 12 amino acids. As DNA, the CDR3 is TGTGCCAGCAGCTTACTGGGAGAGACCCAGTACTTC. Its protein is CASSLLGETQYF.

The CDR3 here is CASSPRPREARNSPLHF. CDR3 in DNA: TGTGCCAGTAGTCCCAGACCCCGGGAGGCACGTAATTCACCCCTCCACTTT. The rearrangement uses TRBV19 and TRBJ1-6; D gene unclear. The CDR3 runs to 17 residues. V was trimmed by 5 bases and J by 6 bases, leaving 20 bases between them. CDR1 is LNHDA, CDR2 SQIVND, per germline (reference sequence).

The V and J genes are TRBV4-2 and TRBJ2-1, with D uncertain. The CDR3 contains 18 residues. Trimming stripped 0 bases from V and 2 bases from J, with 17 bases between. Germline V gene sequence: CDR1 LGHNA, CDR2 YNFKEQ. CDR3 amino acids: CASSQDAWAEPPYNEQFF. In DNA, the CDR3 is TGTGCCAGCAGCCAAGATGCCTGGGCCGAGCCCCCCTACAATGAGCAGTTCTTC.

The rearrangement links TRBV9 to TRBJ2-3, with D tentatively TRBD2 (5 bases). The V and J ends lost 0 bases and 4 bases respectively, with 12 bases between them. Looked up from germline, CDR1 is SGDLS and CDR2 is YYNGEE. This CDR3 region has 15 residues. The CDR3 protein is CASSVGGLRADTQYF. The CDR3 DNA is TGTGCCAGCAGCGTAGGCGGATTGAGGGCAGATACGCAGTATTTT.

This chain links TRBV4-2 with TRBJ2-2, with D uncertain. Germline V gene data show CDR1 as LGHNA and CDR2 as YNFKEQ. The germline V and J ends were trimmed by 0 bases and 2 bases, with 10 bases remaining between them. This CDR3 spans 16 amino acids. The CDR3 coding sequence is TGTGCCAGCAGCCAAGATCTAATAGGCAACACCGGGGAGCTGTTTTTT. Amino acid sequence: CASSQDLIGNTGELFF.

This clone was observed once. The CDR3 protein is CATSRTGQGHYGYTF. CDR3 DNA: TGTGCCACCAGCAGAACAGGACAGGGACACTATGGCTACACCTTC. The chain uses TRBV15 and TRBJ1-2, with TRBD1 matching over 8 bases. CDR3 length equals 15 residues. The ends lost 2 bases at V and 3 bases at J; junction bases unmatched: 5. CDR1 and CDR2 (germline): LNHNV, YYDKDF (reference sequence).

The chain couples TRBV4-1 to TRBJ1-1; D perhaps matches TRBD1 (6 bases). The V and J ends lost 9 bases and 0 bases respectively, with 17 bases between them. Germline assignment: CDR1 MGHRA and CDR2 YSYEKL. This CDR3 has 15 amino acids. The CDR3 sequence is CASKIQGLMNTEAFF. The CDR3 DNA reads TGCGCCAGTAAGATACAGGGACTAATGAACACTGAAGCTTTCTTT.

V and J are TRBV18 and TRBJ1-1; TRBD1 agrees at 7 bases. CDR1 is KGHSH and CDR2 is LQKENI in the germline V gene. The length of the CDR3 is 14 residues. The ends lost 6 bases at V and 1 base at J; junction bases unmatched: 5. CDR3 nucleotide sequence: TGTGCCAGCTCGGCCGGACAGGAGAACACTGAAGCTTTCTTT. The encoded protein is CASSAGQENTEAFF.

This chain links TRBV5-4 with TRBJ1-2, with TRBD1 matching 9 bases. With 4 bases clipped from V and 8 bases from J, the junction kept 3 bases outside the gene matches. Germline V gene sequence: CDR1 SGHNT, CDR2 YYREEE (reference sequence). The CDR3 covers 12 residues. The CDR3 DNA reads as TGTGCCAGCAGCCGGACAGGGGAGGGCTACACCTTC. This codes for CASSRTGEGYTF.

The J gene is TRBJ2-7, the V gene TRBV9, with TRBD1 matching 12 bases. Germline CDR1 SGDLS, CDR2 YYNGEE. With 4 bases clipped from V and 6 bases from J, the junction kept 8 bases outside the gene matches. CDR3 size: 15 residues. The CDR3 coding sequence is TGTGCCAGCAGCCGGGGGGGACAGGGGGCTGCCGAGCAGTACTTC. As protein: CASSRGGQGAAEQYF.

The gene calls are TRBV11-2 and TRBJ1-3; no firm D call. Germline V lookup: CDR1 SGHAT, CDR2 FQNNGV. The V gene lost 5 bases and the J gene lost 0 bases, with 17 bases spanning the gap. The CDR3 loop spans 17 amino acids. The chain's CDR3 is CASSPRLGRSSGNTIYF. For the CDR3, the DNA is TGTGCCAGCAGCCCTAGATTGGGCCGCAGCTCTGGAAACACCATATATTTT. Full variable domain (missing parts from reference TRBV11-2 and TRBJ1-3): EAGVAQSPRYKIIEKRQSVAFWCNPISGHATLYWYQQILGQGPKLLIQFQNNGVVDDSQLPKDRFSAERLKGVDSTLKIQPAKLEDSAVYLCASSPRLGRSSGNTIYFGEGSWLTVV.

The chain is built from TRBV5-1 and TRBJ2-6; possibly TRBD1 for D (6 bases). CDR1 is SGHRS, CDR2 YFSETQ, per germline. The CDR3 length is 17 residues. Between the trimmed V and J ends, which lost 3 bases and 0 bases, there was a span of 13 bases. The CDR3 DNA follows: TGCGCCAGCAGCTACAGGGAAGATCCCTCTGGGGCCAACGTCCTGACTTTC. Translated, it gives CASSYREDPSGANVLTF.

The chain uses TRBV10-3 and TRBJ1-6; D not certain. The ends were cut back, 3 bases at V and 8 bases at J, with 5 bases in the middle. This CDR3 has 12 amino acids. Per the germline V gene, CDR1 is ENHRY and CDR2 is SYGVKD. CDR3 amino acids: CAISDGYSPLHF. The CDR3 nucleotides are TGTGCCATCAGTGACGGGTATTCACCCCTCCACTTT.

The V and J genes are TRBV11-2 and TRBJ2-5; tentative D call: TRBD2 (6 bases). The CDR3 is 16 residues long. Trimming cost V 3 bases and J 2 bases, with 16 bases left between them. In germline, CDR1 is SGHAT, CDR2 FQNNGV. The CDR3 sequence is CASSFLRTMRQETQYF. CDR3 DNA sequence: TGTGCCAGCAGCTTTCTTAGGACTATGAGGCAAGAGACCCAGTACTTC.